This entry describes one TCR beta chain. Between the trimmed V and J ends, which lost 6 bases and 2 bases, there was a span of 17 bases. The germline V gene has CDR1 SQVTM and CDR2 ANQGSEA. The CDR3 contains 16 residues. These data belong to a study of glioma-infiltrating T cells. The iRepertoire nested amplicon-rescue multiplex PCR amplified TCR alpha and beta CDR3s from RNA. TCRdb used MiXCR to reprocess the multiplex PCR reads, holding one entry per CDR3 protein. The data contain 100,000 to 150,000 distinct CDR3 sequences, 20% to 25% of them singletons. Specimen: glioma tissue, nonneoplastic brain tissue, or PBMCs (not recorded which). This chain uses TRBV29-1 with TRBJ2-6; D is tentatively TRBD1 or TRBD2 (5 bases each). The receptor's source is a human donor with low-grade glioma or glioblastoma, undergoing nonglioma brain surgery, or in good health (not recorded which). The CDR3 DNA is TGCAGCGTAGCTCAGGGAGCTATAACTGGGGCCAACGTCCTGACTTTC. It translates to CSVAQGAITGANVLTF.